The rows below give T cell receptor beta chains drawn from one sample of a study of cytotoxic CD8 clonotypes in ibrutinib-treated CLL. The protocol was immunoSEQ multiplex PCR, while the TCRdb copy is restricted to in-frame clones and leaves out a portion. The data contain about 80,000 clones, around 75% of them seen just once; the ten biggest clones take up 4.8%. This material consisted of PBMCs, taken after 12 months of ibrutinib treatment. The receptors here all came from a human donor with chronic lymphocytic leukemia. The CDR3 runs from the conserved cysteine through the conserved F or W. The D gene is left open where the match is weak. Not all rows give a size; the values are once, few, many and, for expanded clones, a class.

abundance: -; j_gene: TRBJ2-7; v_gene: TRBV7-2; len: 14; d_gene: -; CDR3aa: CASSRGQWSDEQYF; CDR3nt: TGTGCCAGCAGCCGAGGACAGTGGTCGGACGAGCAGTACTTC
abundance: -; j_gene: TRBJ1-2; v_gene: TRBV10-3; len: 14; d_gene: -; CDR3aa: CAISEGGPFGGYTF; CDR3nt: TGTGCCATCAGTGAAGGTGGTCCTTTTGGTGGCTACACCTTC
abundance: few; j_gene: TRBJ2-3; v_gene: TRBV7-3; len: 16; d_gene: -; CDR3aa: CASSPLGPGGTDTQYF; CDR3nt: TGTGCCAGCAGCCCCCTCGGGCCAGGGGGCACAGATACGCAGTATTTT
abundance: -; j_gene: TRBJ2-1; v_gene: TRBV27; len: 17; d_gene: -; CDR3aa: CASSLGKDQGAYNEQFF; CDR3nt: TGTGCCAGCAGTTTAGGGAAGGATCAGGGAGCCTACAATGAGCAGTTCTTC
abundance: -; j_gene: TRBJ2-7; v_gene: TRBV6-4; len: 13; d_gene: -; CDR3aa: CASSVDQGYEQYF; CDR3nt: TGTGCCAGCAGTGTCGATCAGGGTTACGAGCAGTACTTC
abundance: -; j_gene: TRBJ1-1; v_gene: TRBV6-5; len: 12; d_gene: -; CDR3aa: CASWTVGARAFF; CDR3nt: TGTGCCAGCTGGACCGTGGGGGCGCGCGCTTTCTTT
abundance: -; j_gene: TRBJ2-7; v_gene: TRBV28; len: 14; d_gene: TRBD1; CDR3aa: CASSLSGQGGGQYF; CDR3nt: TGTGCCAGCAGTTTATCCGGACAGGGTGGGGGGCAGTACTTC
abundance: few; j_gene: TRBJ1-1; v_gene: TRBV30; len: 11; d_gene: -; CDR3aa: CAWSVRSEAFF; CDR3nt: TGTGCCTGGAGTGTACGCAGTGAAGCTTTCTTT
abundance: -; j_gene: TRBJ2-3; v_gene: TRBV18; len: 12; d_gene: -; CDR3aa: CASALGTDTQYF; CDR3nt: TGTGCCAGCGCCCTTGGCACAGATACGCAGTATTTT
abundance: -; j_gene: TRBJ2-1; v_gene: TRBV2; len: 17; d_gene: TRBD2; CDR3aa: CASRGTSGRGVYNEQFF; CDR3nt: TGTGCCAGCAGGGGGACTAGCGGGAGAGGGGTGTACAATGAGCAGTTCTTC
abundance: once; j_gene: TRBJ2-1; v_gene: TRBV7-3; len: 15; d_gene: -; CDR3aa: CASSGVMGRLNEQFF; CDR3nt: TGTGCCAGCAGCGGGGTAATGGGGCGACTCAATGAGCAGTTCTTC
abundance: once; j_gene: TRBJ1-4; v_gene: TRBV27; len: 13; d_gene: -; CDR3aa: CASSLGRNEKLFF; CDR3nt: TGTGCCAGCAGTTTAGGGAGGAATGAAAAACTGTTTTTT
abundance: -; j_gene: TRBJ1-2; v_gene: TRBV6-1; len: 14; d_gene: -; CDR3aa: CASSEVPANYGYTF; CDR3nt: TGTGCCAGCAGTGAGGTACCAGCTAACTATGGCTACACCTTC
abundance: -; j_gene: TRBJ1-4; v_gene: TRBV7-9; len: 15; d_gene: TRBD1; CDR3aa: CASSPGGTANEKLFF; CDR3nt: TGTGCCAGCAGCCCGGGCGGGACAGCTAATGAAAAACTGTTTTTT
abundance: few; j_gene: TRBJ2-7; v_gene: TRBV5-3; len: 14; d_gene: -; CDR3aa: CARSLAWGVYEQYF; CDR3nt: TGTGCCAGAAGCTTGGCCTGGGGGGTCTACGAGCAGTACTTC
abundance: few; j_gene: TRBJ2-3; v_gene: TRBV30; len: 13; d_gene: TRBD2; CDR3aa: CASTGTGGAAQYF; CDR3nt: TGTGCCTCAACCGGGACCGGGGGGGCGGCGCAGTATTTT
abundance: -; j_gene: TRBJ1-1; v_gene: TRBV10-3; len: 11; d_gene: -; CDR3aa: CAIRMNTEAFF; CDR3nt: TGTGCCATCCGGATGAACACTGAAGCTTTCTTT
abundance: -; j_gene: TRBJ2-7; v_gene: TRBV29-1; len: 13; d_gene: TRBD1; CDR3aa: CSVVQDRGTEQYF; CDR3nt: TGCAGCGTTGTGCAGGACAGGGGTACTGAGCAGTACTTC
abundance: -; j_gene: TRBJ2-3; v_gene: TRBV6-6; len: 13; d_gene: TRBD2; CDR3aa: CASGRGSGDTQYF; CDR3nt: TGTGCCAGCGGGCGGGGGAGCGGAGATACGCAGTATTTT
abundance: once; j_gene: TRBJ2-1; v_gene: TRBV27; len: 12; d_gene: -; CDR3aa: CASSYGNNEQFF; CDR3nt: TGTGCCAGCAGTTATGGGAATAATGAGCAGTTCTTC
abundance: -; j_gene: TRBJ1-1; v_gene: TRBV11-2; len: 13; d_gene: -; CDR3aa: CASSLASNTEAFF; CDR3nt: TGTGCCAGCAGCTTAGCGTCCAACACTGAAGCTTTCTTT
abundance: -; j_gene: TRBJ2-3; v_gene: TRBV7-2; len: 18; d_gene: TRBD1; CDR3aa: CASSLGSFLGGGADTQYF; CDR3nt: TGTGCCAGCAGCTTAGGCTCCTTCCTAGGGGGCGGCGCAGATACGCAGTATTTT
abundance: -; j_gene: TRBJ1-5; v_gene: TRBV7-2; len: 12; d_gene: -; CDR3aa: CASSGRGLPQHF; CDR3nt: TGTGCCAGCAGCGGAAGAGGGTTGCCCCAGCATTTT
abundance: -; j_gene: TRBJ2-1; v_gene: TRBV7-2; len: 15; d_gene: -; CDR3aa: CASSLAESSYNEQFF; CDR3nt: TGTGCCAGCAGCTTAGCGGAGAGCTCCTACAATGAGCAGTTCTTC
abundance: -; j_gene: TRBJ2-1; v_gene: TRBV7-2; len: 14; d_gene: -; CDR3aa: CASRKLASYNEQFF; CDR3nt: TGTGCCAGCAGAAAACTAGCATCCTACAATGAGCAGTTCTTC
abundance: few; j_gene: TRBJ2-3; v_gene: TRBV9; len: 13; d_gene: -; CDR3aa: CASSLGPGDTQYF; CDR3nt: TGTGCCAGCAGCCTAGGCCCTGGGGATACGCAGTATTTT
abundance: -; j_gene: TRBJ2-4; v_gene: TRBV9; len: 14; d_gene: -; CDR3aa: CASNTDGGKNIQYF; CDR3nt: TGTGCCAGCAACACCGACGGAGGAAAAAACATTCAGTACTTC
abundance: -; j_gene: TRBJ1-2; v_gene: TRBV4-2; len: 13; d_gene: -; CDR3aa: CASSLGAHYGYTF; CDR3nt: TGTGCCAGCAGTCTGGGGGCCCACTATGGCTACACCTTC
abundance: -; j_gene: TRBJ1-2; v_gene: TRBV15; len: 16; d_gene: -; CDR3aa: CATSRGGTEANYGYTF; CDR3nt: TGTGCCACCAGCAGAGGAGGGACGGAAGCTAACTATGGCTACACCTTC
abundance: -; j_gene: TRBJ1-2; v_gene: TRBV10-3; len: 13; d_gene: TRBD1; CDR3aa: CAISGQGSGGYTF; CDR3nt: TGTGCCATCAGTGGACAGGGTTCAGGTGGCTACACCTTC
abundance: few; j_gene: TRBJ2-3; v_gene: TRBV5-1; len: 13; d_gene: -; CDR3aa: CASSLGHTDTQYF; CDR3nt: TGCGCCAGCAGCTTGGGCCACACAGATACGCAGTATTTT
abundance: few; j_gene: TRBJ2-6; v_gene: TRBV4-3; len: 17; d_gene: TRBD1; CDR3aa: CASSQGGTASGANVLTF; CDR3nt: TGCGCCAGCAGCCAAGGGGGGACAGCCTCTGGGGCCAACGTCCTGACTTTC
abundance: -; j_gene: TRBJ1-4; v_gene: TRBV28; len: 14; d_gene: -; CDR3aa: CASGGAATNEKLFF; CDR3nt: TGTGCCAGTGGCGGGGCGGCGACTAATGAAAAACTGTTTTTT
abundance: -; j_gene: TRBJ1-1; v_gene: TRBV29-1; len: 14; d_gene: -; CDR3aa: CSVEIRGGRTEAFF; CDR3nt: TGCAGCGTTGAGATTCGGGGGGGAAGAACTGAAGCTTTCTTT
abundance: -; j_gene: TRBJ1-5; v_gene: TRBV2; len: 13; d_gene: -; CDR3aa: CASMREGNQPQHF; CDR3nt: TGTGCCAGCATGCGAGAGGGCAATCAGCCCCAGCATTTT
abundance: many; j_gene: TRBJ1-3; v_gene: TRBV29-1; len: 18; d_gene: -; CDR3aa: CSVPDSPGVPTGRNTIYF; CDR3nt: TGCAGCGTTCCCGACAGTCCTGGTGTTCCTACCGGGCGAAACACCATATATTTT
abundance: once; j_gene: TRBJ2-2; v_gene: TRBV7-9; len: 17; d_gene: TRBD2; CDR3aa: CASSFGTTSGPTGELFF; CDR3nt: TGTGCCAGCAGCTTCGGAACAACTAGCGGTCCCACCGGGGAGCTGTTTTTT
abundance: -; j_gene: TRBJ2-1; v_gene: TRBV4-3; len: 17; d_gene: -; CDR3aa: CASSQVGGGSMGNEQFF; CDR3nt: TGCGCCAGCAGCCAAGTCGGGGGCGGGAGTATGGGCAATGAGCAGTTCTTC
abundance: once; j_gene: TRBJ1-4; v_gene: TRBV7-9; len: 15; d_gene: -; CDR3aa: CASSPRPRGNEKLFF; CDR3nt: TGTGCCAGCAGCCCCAGGCCCAGGGGAAATGAAAAACTGTTTTTT
abundance: -; j_gene: TRBJ2-7; v_gene: TRBV9; len: 15; d_gene: -; CDR3aa: CASSVGGLPSYEQYF; CDR3nt: TGTGCCAGCAGCGTAGGGGGGTTACCCTCCTACGAGCAGTACTTC
abundance: -; j_gene: TRBJ2-3; v_gene: TRBV28; len: 16; d_gene: -; CDR3aa: CASSPGIWSGSDTQYF; CDR3nt: TGTGCCAGCAGTCCCGGGATATGGTCCGGGTCAGATACGCAGTATTTT
abundance: -; j_gene: TRBJ2-7; v_gene: TRBV13; len: 14; d_gene: -; CDR3aa: CATREAGARYEQYF; CDR3nt: TGTGCCACCCGAGAGGCGGGGGCGCGTTACGAGCAGTACTTC
abundance: -; j_gene: TRBJ2-2; v_gene: TRBV18; len: 13; d_gene: -; CDR3aa: CASSPLVGGELFF; CDR3nt: TGTGCCAGCTCACCACTCGTCGGCGGGGAGCTGTTTTTT
abundance: -; j_gene: TRBJ2-1; v_gene: TRBV7-8; len: 14; d_gene: TRBD2; CDR3aa: CASSLSGSIYEQFF; CDR3nt: TGTGCCAGCAGCCTTAGCGGGAGTATCTATGAGCAGTTCTTC
abundance: -; j_gene: TRBJ1-1; v_gene: TRBV28; len: 14; d_gene: TRBD1; CDR3aa: CASSSGQTHTEAFF; CDR3nt: TGTGCCAGCAGTTCGGGACAGACCCACACTGAAGCTTTCTTT
abundance: -; j_gene: TRBJ2-2; v_gene: TRBV5-6; len: 16; d_gene: TRBD2; CDR3aa: CASSLRLAVNTGELFF; CDR3nt: TGTGCCAGCAGCTTGAGGCTAGCGGTGAACACCGGGGAGCTGTTTTTT
abundance: -; j_gene: TRBJ2-6; v_gene: TRBV29-1; len: 19; d_gene: -; CDR3aa: CSVELGPPDSFSGANVLTF; CDR3nt: TGCAGCGTTGAATTGGGACCTCCGGACAGTTTCTCTGGGGCCAACGTCCTGACTTTC